This T cell receptor (beta chain) stems from a study of early T cells in non-severe SARS-CoV-2 infection. This clonotype was counted at least ten times. Each CDR3 protein is one row after TCRdb ran MiXCR on the 5' RACE reads. The sample holds more than 20,000 distinct CDR3 sequences, approximately 6% seen once. The sequencing input was whole blood. The source of this sequence is an adult who was a healthcare worker with PCR-confirmed SARS-CoV-2 infection or an uninfected control (not recorded which).

This chain's CDR3 is CASSLQFSGANVLTF. For the CDR3, the DNA is TGTGCCAGCAGTTTACAGTTCTCTGGGGCCAACGTCCTGACTTTC. This chain connects TRBV28 to TRBJ2-6; D gene uncertain. The CDR3 contains 15 residues. Trimming left V 2 bases short and J 0 bases short, with 5 bases between. The germline gives CDR1 MDHEN, CDR2 SYDVKM.